This T cell receptor beta chain emerged from a study of shared clonotypes between healthy human individuals. Background on the study: Plates per donor: three CD4 naive, three CD4 memory, two CD8 naive, one CD8 memory. Findings of the study overall: Clonotypes shared by all four donors outscored non-shared clonotypes in generation probability.

The germline gives CDR1 MNHEY, CDR2 SMNVEV (reference sequence). Trimming stripped 2 bases from V and 3 bases from J, with 14 bases between. CDR3 length: 15 residues. Data came from immunoSEQ multiplex PCR; TCRdb stores just in-frame clones and leaves some out. The sample lists approximately 2,000,000 clones; over 85% were seen once. Naive-designated CD8 cells lacked CD45RO, were positively enriched for CCR7, and omitted terminally differentiated effector memory CD45RA+ cells. Healthy HIV-negative adults without recent acute infections or vaccinations served as donors. The donors were all Caucasian adults (living in Nashville, Tennessee). Comments on this clone: Its antigen is still unknown.

The sequencing input was naive CD8+ T cells from PBMCs. The chain joins TRBV27 to TRBJ2-7; either TRBD1 or TRBD2 may supply D (5 bases each). This TCR derives from a man between 18 and 35 years old in good health. Some clones in this sample may be carry-over from other donors' samples. CDR3 DNA: TGTGCCAGCAGTTTAACGGGGACCCTGTACTACGAGCAGTACTTC. Translating it yields CASSLTGTLYYEQYF.